This is a list of T cell receptor beta chains from one sample in a study of T cells in Graves' hyperthyroidism and ophthalmopathy. TCRdb re-called the multiplex PCR reads through MiXCR, storing one row per CDR3 protein. Among fewer than 450,000 distinct CDR3 sequences listed, 18% were seen once. Sequenced sample: blood. The source is a man aged 18 to 35 with Graves' ophthalmopathy. The CDR3 runs from the conserved cysteine through the conserved F or W. D genes are given only for firm matches. Size is stated for part of the rows, as once, few or many counts, or as a class when the clone is expanded.

D | size | length | J | V | DNA | CDR3
TRBD2 | few | 17 | TRBJ2-2 | TRBV24-1 | TGTGCCACCCGCACCGGGAAGCGGGGGGGAAACACCGGGGAGCTGTTTTTT | CATRTGKRGGNTGELFF
. | . | 15 | TRBJ1-6 | TRBV4-1 | TGCGCCAGCAGCCAAAAACAGGGATCCAATTCACCCCTCCACTTT | CASSQKQGSNSPLHF
TRBD2 | few | 18 | TRBJ2-7 | TRBV5-6 | TGTGCCAGCAGCTTGGCCTTAGGGAGGGACTCTAAATCCTACGAGCAGTACTTC | CASSLALGRDSKSYEQYF
. | many | 18 | TRBJ2-3 | TRBV7-7 | TGTGCTAGCAGCTTAGTCCCTTACCGACAGAGTCGCACAGATACGCAGTATTTT | CASSLVPYRQSRTDTQYF
TRBD2 | many | 15 | TRBJ2-3 | TRBV12-3/TRBV12-4 | TGTGCCAGCAGTTTTCAGGGAGGGTTAGCCGATACGCAGTATTTT | CASSFQGGLADTQYF
. | few | 14 | TRBJ1-2 | TRBV19 | TGTGCCAGTAGTACAGAGGACAGTTGGTATGGCTACACCTTC | CASSTEDSWYGYTF
. | few | 14 | TRBJ1-4 | TRBV20-1 | TGCAGTGCCCGGTCAGTTGCAACTAATGAAAAACTGTTTTTT | CSARSVATNEKLFF
. | . | 16 | TRBJ1-5 | TRBV12-3/TRBV12-4 | TGTGCCAGCAGTTTCGCCTTCGGGGGAACGGTTGGGCCCCAGCATTTT | CASSFAFGGTVGPQHF
. | . | 14 | TRBJ2-7 | TRBV3-1 | TGTGCCAGCAGCGTAGGTACAGGGATCTACGAGCAGTACTTC | CASSVGTGIYEQYF
. | few | 13 | TRBJ2-5 | TRBV12-3/TRBV12-4 | TGTGCCAGCGTCCCAAATGGTGGGGGGCGTTCGTACTTC | CASVPNGGGRSYF
. | many | 14 | TRBJ1-1 | TRBV6-1 | TGTGCCAGCAGTGAAGCCCGCGGGAGCACTGAAGCTTTCTTT | CASSEARGSTEAFF
. | many | 14 | TRBJ1-4 | TRBV7-2 | TGTGCCAGCAGCAATCCGGGGGGTAATGAAAAACTGTTTTTT | CASSNPGGNEKLFF
. | many | 16 | TRBJ2-3 | TRBV28 | TGTGCCAGCAGTCCAGAGAGCAGAGGGGGCACAGATACGCAGTATTTT | CASSPESRGGTDTQYF
. | . | 15 | TRBJ1-4 | TRBV10-3 | TGTGCCATCAGTGATTTAGGAGGGGGTAGCGAAAAACTGTTTTTT | CAISDLGGGSEKLFF
. | . | 12 | TRBJ1-1 | TRBV5-1 | TGCGCCAGCAGCTTGGCTGGACAGACAGCTTTCTTT | CASSLAGQTAFF
. | many | 15 | TRBJ2-3 | TRBV6-5 | TGTGCCAGCAGTTACTCGGGATTTGACACAGATACGCAGTATTTT | CASSYSGFDTDTQYF
. | many | 14 | TRBJ2-2 | TRBV7-9 | TGTGCCAGCAGCTTATCGTTATCGGCCGGGGAGCTGTTTTTT | CASSLSLSAGELFF
TRBD2 | . | 14 | TRBJ2-7 | TRBV7-2 | TGTGCCAGCAGCTCGAGACGCGGGACTAGCGAGCAGTACTTC | CASSSRRGTSEQYF
. | . | 14 | TRBJ2-5 | TRBV6-5 | TGTGCCAGCAGTTATCGAGGACCCCGGGAGACCCAGTACTTC | CASSYRGPRETQYF
TRBD1 | many | 12 | TRBJ1-1 | TRBV6-2/TRBV6-3 | TGTGCCAGCAGACAGGGGGGTACTGAAGCTTTCTTT | CASRQGGTEAFF
TRBD1 | . | 15 | TRBJ2-5 | TRBV5-6 | TGTGCCAGCAGCAACTCCGGGACAGGGTCGGAGACCCAGTACTTC | CASSNSGTGSETQYF
. | . | 15 | TRBJ1-2 | TRBV2 | TGTGCCAGCAGTGCGATCGAGGGGCGCAACTATGGCTACACCTTC | CASSAIEGRNYGYTF
. | . | 13 | TRBJ2-3 | TRBV10-1 | TGCGCCACCGGACTCGATAGCACAGATACGCAGTATTTT | CATGLDSTDTQYF
TRBD1 | many | 16 | TRBJ2-7 | TRBV11-2 | TGTGCCAGCAGCTTATCCCCCCGGACAGGGTTTAGCGAGCAGTACTTC | CASSLSPRTGFSEQYF
. | many | 17 | TRBJ1-4 | TRBV7-8 | TGTGCCAGCAGCTTTGGCAGTTTTTTTGCAACTAATGAAAAACTGTTTTTT | CASSFGSFFATNEKLFF
. | . | 13 | TRBJ1-3 | TRBV10-1 | TGCGCCAGCAGTCCCCATCAAGGAAACACCATATATTTT | CASSPHQGNTIYF
. | . | 14 | TRBJ1-4 | TRBV18 | TGTGCCAGCTCACCAAGCACCATTAATGAAAAACTGTTTTTT | CASSPSTINEKLFF
TRBD1 | few | 16 | TRBJ1-1 | TRBV11-2 | TGTGCCAGCAGCAGACAGGGGGAGGGAGGAAACACTGAAGCTTTCTTT | CASSRQGEGGNTEAFF
. | few | 14 | TRBJ2-2 | TRBV20-1 | TGCAGTGCCCCTGACCGGGGAAACACCGGGGAGCTGTTTTTT | CSAPDRGNTGELFF
. | . | 15 | TRBJ2-7 | TRBV7-9 | TGTGCCAGCAGCCCAATTGCAGCGACCTCCTACGAGCAGTACTTC | CASSPIAATSYEQYF
TRBD2 | . | 17 | TRBJ2-3 | TRBV7-3 | TGTGCCAGCAGCCCTCTGACTAGCGGGGCTAGCACAGATACGCAGTATTTT | CASSPLTSGASTDTQYF
. | many | 14 | TRBJ1-4 | TRBV6-1 | TGTGCCAGCAGTGGGGGGCACGGGAATGAAAAACTGTTTTTT | CASSGGHGNEKLFF
TRBD1 | . | 15 | TRBJ1-5 | TRBV5-1 | TGCGCCAGCAGCTTATCGGGACAGAGCAATCAGCCCCAGCATTTT | CASSLSGQSNQPQHF
. | . | 19 | TRBJ2-4 | TRBV5-4 | TGTGCCAGCTCCAACTGGGACGGAAGCTCCCCCCGAGCCAAAAACATTCAGTACTTC | CASSNWDGSSPRAKNIQYF
. | few | 12 | TRBJ1-6 | TRBV27 | TGTGCCAGCAGTACCCCTAACTCACCCCTCCACTTT | CASSTPNSPLHF
TRBD1 | few | 13 | TRBJ1-1 | TRBV4-1 | TGCGCCAGCCACGCAGGAGGACAGGAGGAAGCTTTCTTT | CASHAGGQEEAFF
TRBD1 | . | 16 | TRBJ2-2 | TRBV20-1 | TGCAGTGCTAGAGTCTTCGGACAGGGAGGCACCGGGGAGCTGTTTTTT | CSARVFGQGGTGELFF
. | . | 13 | TRBJ1-6 | TRBV11-3 | TGTGCCAGCAGCTTAAGTTATAATTCACCCCTCCGCTTT | CASSLSYNSPLRF
. | many | 16 | TRBJ1-6 | TRBV5-5 | TGTGCCAGCAGCCCTACAGTGGGCTCCTATAATTCACCCCTCCACTTT | CASSPTVGSYNSPLHF
TRBD1 | . | 14 | TRBJ2-7 | TRBV6-1 | TGTGCCAGCATGAGAGCAGGGGGCTCCTACGAGCAGTACTTC | CASMRAGGSYEQYF
TRBD1 | . | 13 | TRBJ1-1 | TRBV19 | TGTGCCAGCGCGGGACAGGGGCTCGCTGAAGCTTTCTTT | CASAGQGLAEAFF
. | many | 14 | TRBJ2-5 | TRBV5-1 | TGCGCCAGCAGCTTGGTGCCACCAGAGGAGACCCAGTACTTC | CASSLVPPEETQYF
. | many | 15 | TRBJ1-3 | TRBV3-1 | TGTGCCAGCAGCCAAGAAGGCGGCTCTGGAAACACCATATATTTT | CASSQEGGSGNTIYF
. | many | 15 | TRBJ1-5 | TRBV12-3/TRBV12-4 | TGTGCCAGCATCCAAGGACAGTGGGATAATCAGCCCCAGCATTTT | CASIQGQWDNQPQHF
. | few | 16 | TRBJ1-2 | TRBV9 | TGTGCCAGCAGCCCTCGGACGGTGGAAGCTAACTATGGCTACACCTTC | CASSPRTVEANYGYTF
. | . | 14 | TRBJ2-7 | TRBV19 | TGTGCCAGTAGCTCTTTTGGGGTCTCCTACGAGCAGTACTTC | CASSSFGVSYEQYF
TRBD1 | . | 15 | TRBJ1-2 | TRBV5-4 | TGTGCCAGCAGCCCGACAGGGGCCCTTAACTATGGCTACACCTTC | CASSPTGALNYGYTF
TRBD1 | few | 15 | TRBJ1-4 | TRBV7-9 | TGTGCCAGCAGCTTCTCCGGGACAGAAAATGAAAAACTGTTTTTT | CASSFSGTENEKLFF
. | . | 15 | TRBJ1-1 | TRBV2 | TGTGCCAGCAGACAGGGTCAGGGGCCGAACACTGAAGCTTTCTTT | CASRQGQGPNTEAFF
TRBD1 | few | 14 | TRBJ2-7 | TRBV7-9 | TGTGCCAGCAGCAGCCCGGGACAGGGCTACGAGCAGTACTTC | CASSSPGQGYEQYF
TRBD1 | few | 17 | TRBJ1-6 | TRBV6-1 | TGTGCCAGCAGCCTTACAACAGGGGGCGCGGGGAATTCACCCCTCCACTTT | CASSLTTGGAGNSPLHF
TRBD1 | few | 15 | TRBJ1-5 | TRBV19 | TGTGCCAGTCGCGAGGACAGGTCTAGCAATCAGCCCCAGCATTTT | CASREDRSSNQPQHF
. | . | 16 | TRBJ2-2 | TRBV6-1 | TGTGCCAGCAGTGAAAGTCTAGCGAGTGCCACCGGGGAGCTGTTTTTT | CASSESLASATGELFF
. | many | 13 | TRBJ2-1 | TRBV20-1 | TGCAGTGCTATGAGGACAGATTACAATGAGCAGTTCTTC | CSAMRTDYNEQFF
. | many | 16 | TRBJ2-7 | TRBV11-1 | TGTGCCAGCAGCTTAGGTGGCAGGGGCACGATCGGGGAGCAGTACTTC | CASSLGGRGTIGEQYF
TRBD1 | . | 15 | TRBJ2-7 | TRBV12-3/TRBV12-4 | TGTGCCAGCAGTCCCACCGGGACAGGGTTGGACGAGCAGTACTTC | CASSPTGTGLDEQYF
. | many | 13 | TRBJ1-1 | TRBV7-2 | TGTGCCAGCAGCTCTCCCTTGGGAACTGAAGCTTTCTTT | CASSSPLGTEAFF
. | many | 15 | TRBJ1-5 | TRBV19 | TGTGCCAGTGGAAAGGGGGACAACCTCAATCAGCCCCAGCATTTT | CASGKGDNLNQPQHF
TRBD1 | many | 11 | TRBJ1-2 | TRBV20-1 | TGCAGACAGGGGGGGAACTATGGCTACACCTTC | CRQGGNYGYTF